These 21 T cell receptor beta chains were sequenced from one sample in a study of Graves' ophthalmopathy and Graves' hyperthyroidism. For repertoire sequencing, the TCR beta CDR3 regions were amplified from RNA transcripts. After a first-round RT-PCR with HTBI primers, a second-round multiplex PCR was run. TCRdb fed the multiplex PCR reads into MiXCR, producing one record per CDR3 protein. The table has 45,000 to 60,000 distinct CDR3 sequences, about half seen once; the top ten hold over 4%. Sequenced input: peripheral blood. The receptors here all came from an adult woman with Graves' ophthalmopathy.

The V call is TRBV11-2, the J call TRBJ2-7; D uncertain. The germline gives CDR1 SGHAT, CDR2 FQNNGV. V dropped 4 bases and J dropped 9 bases, with 10 bases sitting between them. CDR3 size: 11 residues. This CDR3 is CASSSAVGQYF. The CDR3 region has the DNA TGTGCCAGCAGCTCCGCCGTGGGGCAGTACTTC.

About this clonotype itself: Since the CDR3 does not end with the conserved phenylalanine or tryptophan, this likely comes from a read error. The DNA is left out, because the CDR3 cannot be placed on it with certainty; the CDR3 is given as TCRdb lists it. This chain links TRBV20-1 with TRBJ1-6. Germline assignment: CDR1 DFQATT and CDR2 SNEGSKA (reference sequence). The CDR3 is 8 residues long, ends included. Here the CDR3 reads CSARPDTV.

The chain recombines TRBV29-1 with TRBJ2-3; D might be TRBD2 (5 bases). From germline, CDR1 is SQVTM and CDR2 ANQGSEA. Trimming took off 7 bases at V and 4 bases at J, with 18 bases between the two ends. The CDR3 extends over 14 amino acids. CDR3 protein: CSAPGLYGPDTQYF. As DNA, the CDR3 is TGCAGCGCTCCAGGACTTTATGGGCCAGATACGCAGTATTTT.

This clonotype appeared once. This chain links TRBV7-9 with TRBJ2-5, with D tentatively TRBD1 (6 bases). The CDR3 has 13 amino acids. V was shortened by 5 bases and J by 7 bases, with 14 bases between the two germline ends. Germline loops: CDR1 SEHNR, CDR2 FQNEAQ (reference sequence). The CDR3 sequence: CASSLMTGLTQYF. DNA for the CDR3: TGTGCCAGCAGCCTTATGACAGGCCTGACCCAGTACTTC.

V is TRBV20-1 and J is TRBJ2-7; D is unclear. The CDR3 spans 10 residues. Germline CDR1 DFQATT, CDR2 SNEGSKA (reference sequence). Trimming shortened V by 4 bases and J by 3 bases, and 4 bases separated the two germline ends. CDR3 sequence reads: CSAIDYEQYF. For the CDR3, the DNA is TGCAGTGCTATCGACTACGAGCAGTACTTC.

In the case of this clonotype: Sequence at one end of the junction differs from germline and may be a read error. The rearrangement links TRBV6-1 to TRBJ2-7; 11 bases map to TRBD1. Germline loops: CDR1 MNHNS, CDR2 SASEGT. This CDR3 contains 14 residues. CDR3 DNA sequence: TGTGCCAGCAGTGAAGGGACAGGGGGCTACGGGCAGTACTTC. Its protein product is CASSEGTGGYGQYF.

Remarks on this clonotype: The junction does not match germline at one end; this may be a read error. V usage is TRBV5-1 and J usage is TRBJ2-5; the D is unclear. CDR3 length: 11 residues. Germline V gene lookup returns CDR1 SGHRS and CDR2 YFSETQ. The CDR3 DNA is TGCGCCAGCAGCCTTAAAGAGATCCAGTACTTC. It specifies CASSLKEIQYF.

The chain is built from TRBV4-2 and TRBJ2-1, with a tentative D call TRBD1 (6 bases). The V and J ends lost 2 bases and 9 bases respectively, with 8 bases between them. Per germline, CDR1 LGHNA and CDR2 YNFKEQ. The CDR3 spans 12 residues. Written as DNA, the CDR3 is TGTGCCAGCAGCCAAATACAGGGTGAGCAGTTCTTC. Translated: CASSQIQGEQFF.

Turning to this clonotype: The conserved phenylalanine or tryptophan normally closing the CDR3 is absent here, so this likely arose from a read error. No DNA is shown, since the ends of the CDR3 on it are uncertain; the CDR3 is the one TCRdb lists. V and J are TRBV7-8 and TRBJ1-6. Ends included, the CDR3 has 11 residues. The germline V gene encodes CDR1 SGHVS and CDR2 FQNEAQ. CDR3 region: CASSRGAPATP.

This clonotype has ten or more counts. This chain connects TRBV6-5 to TRBJ2-7, with D maybe TRBD2 (5 bases). The germline V gene encodes CDR1 MNHEY and CDR2 SVGAGI. This CDR3 comprises 14 residues. The germline V and J ends were trimmed by 2 bases and 9 bases, with 17 bases remaining between them. The CDR3: CASSYTGSILGQYF. The CDR3 coding sequence is TGTGCCAGCAGTTACACGGGGTCGATCCTGGGGCAGTACTTC.

The rearrangement uses TRBV5-6 and TRBJ2-7; 12 nucleotides agree with TRBD2. Germline CDR1 reads SGHDT; CDR2 reads YYEEEE. The CDR3 sequence is 15 residues long. With V trimmed by 5 bases and J by 2 bases, 5 bases remained unmatched. CDR3 protein: CASRRLAGEPYEQYF. CDR3 DNA sequence: TGTGCCAGCAGGCGACTAGCGGGGGAACCCTACGAGCAGTACTTC.

This clonotype has a handful of counts. This rearrangement joins TRBV27 to TRBJ2-3, with 9 bases identical to TRBD2. The V gene's germline CDR1 is MNHEY and CDR2 SMNVEV (reference sequence). This CDR3 region has 17 residues. The V gene end was trimmed by 3 bases and the J gene end by 0 bases; junction bases not matched to a gene: 7. Here the CDR3 reads CASSLDLAGTSTDTQYF. The CDR3 DNA reads TGTGCCAGCAGTTTGGATCTAGCGGGAACTAGCACAGATACGCAGTATTTT.

This clonotype was seen ten or more times. CDR3 coding DNA: TGTGCCAGCAGGGTCGGAGGGTTCCAGGGAAACACCATATATTTT. Translating gives CASRVGGFQGNTIYF. V is TRBV28 and J is TRBJ1-3; no firm D call. CDR1 MDHEN and CDR2 SYDVKM come from the germline V gene. The V end lost 6 bases, the J end lost 4 bases, and 16 bases lay between the germline ends. The CDR3 has 15 amino acids.

This clonotype has ten or more counts. The genes are TRBV6-4 and TRBJ2-7; 9 nucleotides align to TRBD1. The V gene's germline CDR1 is MRHNA and CDR2 SNTAGT. There are 16 residues in the CDR3. Germline trimming cut 0 bases from V and 5 bases from J; bases unmatched to any gene: 8. This CDR3 is CASSDSLRQGGNEQYF. The CDR3 DNA reads TGTGCCAGCAGTGACTCTTTGAGACAGGGGGGGAACGAGCAGTACTTC.

The chain has TRBV19 and TRBJ2-5; TRBD1 agrees at 7 bases. Trimming cost V 5 bases and J 9 bases; bases outside gene matches: 9. This CDR3 is 13 amino acids long. The germline V gene has CDR1 LNHDA and CDR2 SQIVND (reference sequence). The CDR3, as DNA: TGTGCCAGTAGTGAATACAGGGGCAGGGCCCAGTACTTC. This codes for CASSEYRGRAQYF.

This clonotype was found many times. The V gene is TRBV28, the J gene TRBJ2-6; D is perhaps TRBD1 (6 bases). CDR3 size: 16 residues. V was shortened by 7 bases and J by 0 bases, with 13 bases between the two germline ends. Germline CDR1 reads MDHEN; CDR2 reads SYDVKM. The CDR3 loop reads CASTPDSVSGANVLTF. CDR3 DNA sequence: TGTGCCAGCACCCCGGACAGCGTCTCTGGGGCCAACGTCCTGACTTTC.

V is TRBV20-1 and J is TRBJ2-7; 7 bases map to TRBD2. Germline CDR1 DFQATT, CDR2 SNEGSKA (reference sequence). V gave up 1 base and J gave up 4 bases; unmatched junction bases: 7. CDR3 length: 14 residues. In DNA form, the CDR3 reads TGCAGTGCTAGAGGGGTCGCGGGAGATTACGAGCAGTACTTC. Translated: CSARGVAGDYEQYF.

On this clonotype itself: Since the CDR3 does not end with the conserved phenylalanine or tryptophan, this likely comes from a read error. Because the CDR3's place on the DNA is in doubt, the DNA is left out and the CDR3 is given as listed by TCRdb. The chain is built from TRBV24-1 and TRBJ2-3. The germline gives CDR1 KGHDR, CDR2 SFDVKD. A total of 16 residues make up the CDR3, ends included. This chain's CDR3 is CATSDSAVPQHRYAVV.

At least ten counts were recorded for this clonotype. The chain employs TRBV20-1 and TRBJ2-1; a possible D gene is TRBD1 (6 bases). This CDR3 spans 12 amino acids. Germline loops: CDR1 DFQATT, CDR2 SNEGSKA (reference sequence). Between the trimmed V and J ends, which lost 3 bases and 12 bases, there was a span of 15 bases. CDR3: CSASNQLGGQFF. The CDR3 bases are TGCAGTGCTAGTAATCAACTAGGGGGGCAGTTCTTC.

This clonotype has a count of ten or more. This chain joins TRBV5-8 and TRBJ2-3; D gene ambiguous. This CDR3 has 14 residues. V was pared by 0 bases and J by 0 bases, with 5 bases between. Germline lookup yields CDR1 SGHTS and CDR2 YDEGEE. In nucleotides, the CDR3 is TGTGCCAGCAGCTTGGGTCCTAGCACAGATACGCAGTATTTT. It specifies CASSLGPSTDTQYF. The variable domain in full, completed from reference TRBV5-8 and TRBJ2-3, reads EAGVTQSPTHLIKTRGQQATLRCSPISGHTSVYWYQQALGLGLQFLLWYDEGEERNRGNFPPRFSGRQFPNYSSELNVNALELEDSALYLCASSLGPSTDTQYFGPGTRLTVL.

The V and J genes are TRBV11-2 and TRBJ2-4, with 8 bases that match TRBD2. With 4 bases clipped from V and 4 bases from J, the junction kept 15 bases outside the gene matches. In germline, CDR1 is SGHAT, CDR2 FQNNGV. This CDR3 is 18 amino acids long. The CDR3 nucleotides read TGTGCCAGCAGCTCCATCGCAACTAGCGGAGACGGGAAAAACATTCAGTACTTC. Its translation is CASSSIATSGDGKNIQYF.